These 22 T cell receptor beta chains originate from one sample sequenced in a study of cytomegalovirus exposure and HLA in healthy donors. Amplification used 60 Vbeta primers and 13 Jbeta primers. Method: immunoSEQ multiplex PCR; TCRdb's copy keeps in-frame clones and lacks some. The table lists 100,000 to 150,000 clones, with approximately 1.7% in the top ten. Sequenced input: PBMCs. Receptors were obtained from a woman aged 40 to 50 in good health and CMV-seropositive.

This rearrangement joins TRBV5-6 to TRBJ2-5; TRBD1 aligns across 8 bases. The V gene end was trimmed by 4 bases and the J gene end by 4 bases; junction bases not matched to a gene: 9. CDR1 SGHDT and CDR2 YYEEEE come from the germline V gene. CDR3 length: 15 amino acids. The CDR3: CASSLLGRGPETQYF. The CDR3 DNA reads TGTGCCAGCAGCCTTCTTGGCAGGGGGCCAGAGACCCAGTACTTC.

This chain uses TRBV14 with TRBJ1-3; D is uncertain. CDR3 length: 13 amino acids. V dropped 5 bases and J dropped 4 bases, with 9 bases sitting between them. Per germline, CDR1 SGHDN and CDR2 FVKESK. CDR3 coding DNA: TGTGCCAGCAGCTCATCACAGGGAAACACCATATATTTT. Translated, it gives CASSSSQGNTIYF.

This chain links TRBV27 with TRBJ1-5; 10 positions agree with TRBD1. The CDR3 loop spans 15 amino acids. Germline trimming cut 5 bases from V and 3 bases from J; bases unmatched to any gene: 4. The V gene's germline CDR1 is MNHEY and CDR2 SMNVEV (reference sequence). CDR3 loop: CASSTGTGANQPQHF. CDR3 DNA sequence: TGTGCCAGCAGTACCGGGACAGGGGCCAATCAGCCCCAGCATTTT.

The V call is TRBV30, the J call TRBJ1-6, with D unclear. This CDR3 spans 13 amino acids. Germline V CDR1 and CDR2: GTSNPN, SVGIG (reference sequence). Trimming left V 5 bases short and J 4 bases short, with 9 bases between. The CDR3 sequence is CAWDRMYNSPLHF. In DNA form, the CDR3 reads TGTGCCTGGGATAGAATGTATAATTCACCCCTCCACTTT.

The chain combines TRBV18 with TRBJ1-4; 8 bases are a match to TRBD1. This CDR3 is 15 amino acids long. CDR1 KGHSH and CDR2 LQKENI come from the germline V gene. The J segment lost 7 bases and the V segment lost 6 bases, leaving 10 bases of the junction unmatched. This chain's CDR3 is CASSRSGTGPEKLFF. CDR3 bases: TGTGCCAGCTCTAGGTCCGGGACAGGCCCTGAAAAACTGTTTTTT.

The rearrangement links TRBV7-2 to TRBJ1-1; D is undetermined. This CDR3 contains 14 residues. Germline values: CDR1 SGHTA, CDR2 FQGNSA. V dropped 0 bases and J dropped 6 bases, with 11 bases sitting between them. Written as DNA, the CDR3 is TGTGCCAGCAGCTTAGCGCCCTCCCGGGCTGAAGCTTTCTTT. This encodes CASSLAPSRAEAFF.

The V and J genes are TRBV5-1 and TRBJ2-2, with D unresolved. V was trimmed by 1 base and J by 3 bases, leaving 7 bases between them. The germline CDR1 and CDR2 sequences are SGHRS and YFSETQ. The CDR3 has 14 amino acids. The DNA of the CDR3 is TGCGCCAGCAGCTTGCAACCGGACACCGGGGAGCTGTTTTTT. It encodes CASSLQPDTGELFF.

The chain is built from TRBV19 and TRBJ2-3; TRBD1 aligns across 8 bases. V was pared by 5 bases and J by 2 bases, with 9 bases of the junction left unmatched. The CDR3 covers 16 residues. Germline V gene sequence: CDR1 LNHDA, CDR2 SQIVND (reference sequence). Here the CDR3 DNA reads TGTGCCAGTAGTGAGACAGGGGACCAACTCACAGATACGCAGTATTTT. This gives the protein CASSETGDQLTDTQYF.

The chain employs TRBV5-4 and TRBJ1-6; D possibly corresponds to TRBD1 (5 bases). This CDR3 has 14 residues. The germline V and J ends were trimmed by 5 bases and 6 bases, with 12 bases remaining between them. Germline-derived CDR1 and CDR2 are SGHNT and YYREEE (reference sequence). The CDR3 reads CASRTDSLNSPLHF. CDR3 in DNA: TGTGCCAGCAGAACCGACAGTCTTAATTCACCCCTCCACTTT.

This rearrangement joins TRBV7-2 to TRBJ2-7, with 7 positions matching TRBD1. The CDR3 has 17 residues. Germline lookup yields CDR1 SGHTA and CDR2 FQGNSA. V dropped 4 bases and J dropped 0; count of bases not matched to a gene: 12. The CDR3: CASSSLAGDSFSYEQYF. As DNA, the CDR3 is TGTGCCAGCAGCTCGTTAGCCGGGGACAGCTTCTCCTACGAGCAGTACTTC.

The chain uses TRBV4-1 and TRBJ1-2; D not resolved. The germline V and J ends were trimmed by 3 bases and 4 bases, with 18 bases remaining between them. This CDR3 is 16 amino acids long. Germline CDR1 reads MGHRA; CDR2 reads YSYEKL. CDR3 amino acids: CASSHPETSRFYGYTF. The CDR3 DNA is TGCGCCAGCAGCCATCCTGAGACATCGCGTTTCTATGGCTACACCTTC.

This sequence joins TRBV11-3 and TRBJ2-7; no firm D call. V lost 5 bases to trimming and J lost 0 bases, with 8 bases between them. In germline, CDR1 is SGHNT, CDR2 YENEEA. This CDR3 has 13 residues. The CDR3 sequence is CASSQTSSYEQYF. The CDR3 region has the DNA TGTGCCAGCAGCCAAACGAGCTCCTACGAGCAGTACTTC.

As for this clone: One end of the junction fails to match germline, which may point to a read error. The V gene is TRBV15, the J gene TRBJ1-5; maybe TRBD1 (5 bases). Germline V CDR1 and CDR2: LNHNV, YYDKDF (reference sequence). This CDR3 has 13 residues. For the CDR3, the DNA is TGTGCCACCAGCGGAGACAGTAACCAGCCCCAGCATTTT. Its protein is CATSGDSNQPQHF.

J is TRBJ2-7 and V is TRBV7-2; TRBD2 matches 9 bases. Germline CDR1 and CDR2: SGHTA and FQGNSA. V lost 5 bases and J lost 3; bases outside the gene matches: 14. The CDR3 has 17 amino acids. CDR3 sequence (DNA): TGTGCCAGCAGCCCCCGTTCAGCTAGCGGGACCTTCTACGAGCAGTACTTC. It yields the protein CASSPRSASGTFYEQYF.

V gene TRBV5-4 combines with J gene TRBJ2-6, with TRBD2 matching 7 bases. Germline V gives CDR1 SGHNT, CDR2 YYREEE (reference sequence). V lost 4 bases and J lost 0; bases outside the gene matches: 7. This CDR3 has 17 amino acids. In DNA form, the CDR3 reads TGTGCCAGCAGCCCGGATCCGGGGGGCTCTGGGGCCAACGTCCTGACTTTC. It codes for CASSPDPGGSGANVLTF.

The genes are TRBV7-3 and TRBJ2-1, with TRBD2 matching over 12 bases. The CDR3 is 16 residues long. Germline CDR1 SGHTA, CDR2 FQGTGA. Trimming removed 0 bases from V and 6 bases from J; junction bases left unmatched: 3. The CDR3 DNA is TGTGCCAGCAGCTTAACGGGGGGACTAGCGGGCAATGAGCAGTTCTTC. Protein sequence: CASSLTGGLAGNEQFF.

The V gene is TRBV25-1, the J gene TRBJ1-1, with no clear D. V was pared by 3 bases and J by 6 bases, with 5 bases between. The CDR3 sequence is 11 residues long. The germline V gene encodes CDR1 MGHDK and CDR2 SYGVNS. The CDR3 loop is CASSDGAEAFF. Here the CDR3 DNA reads TGTGCCAGCAGTGATGGAGCTGAAGCTTTCTTT.

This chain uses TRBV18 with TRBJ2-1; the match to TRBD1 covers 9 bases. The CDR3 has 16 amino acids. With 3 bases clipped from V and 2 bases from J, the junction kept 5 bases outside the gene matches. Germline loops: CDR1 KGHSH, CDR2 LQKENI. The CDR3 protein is CASSPPGQGAYNEQFF. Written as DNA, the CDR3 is TGTGCCAGCTCACCGCCGGGACAGGGAGCCTACAATGAGCAGTTCTTC.

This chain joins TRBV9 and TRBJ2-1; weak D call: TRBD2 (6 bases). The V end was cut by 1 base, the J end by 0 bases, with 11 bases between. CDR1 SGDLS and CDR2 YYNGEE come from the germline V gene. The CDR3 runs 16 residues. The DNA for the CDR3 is TGTGCCAGCAGCGTATTGGGCGGGACCTCCTACAATGAGCAGTTCTTC. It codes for CASSVLGGTSYNEQFF.

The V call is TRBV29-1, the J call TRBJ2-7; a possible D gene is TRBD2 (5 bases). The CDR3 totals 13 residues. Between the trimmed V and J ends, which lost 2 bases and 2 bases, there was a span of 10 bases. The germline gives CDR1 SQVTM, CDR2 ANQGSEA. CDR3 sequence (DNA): TGCAGCGTTGAACGAGCGGCAACCTACGAGCAGTACTTC. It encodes CSVERAATYEQYF.

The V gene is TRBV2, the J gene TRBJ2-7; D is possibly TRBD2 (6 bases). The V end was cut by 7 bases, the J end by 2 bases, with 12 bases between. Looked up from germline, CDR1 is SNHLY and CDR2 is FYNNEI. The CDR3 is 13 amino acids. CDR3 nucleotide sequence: TGTGCCAGCAACCCGGCGGGAACCTACGAGCAGTACTTC. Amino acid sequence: CASNPAGTYEQYF.

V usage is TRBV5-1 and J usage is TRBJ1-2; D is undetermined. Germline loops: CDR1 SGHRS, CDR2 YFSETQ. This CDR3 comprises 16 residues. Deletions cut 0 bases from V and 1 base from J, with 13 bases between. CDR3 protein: CASSLVHGRGNYGYTF. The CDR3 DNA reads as TGCGCCAGCAGCTTGGTGCACGGTAGAGGTAACTATGGCTACACCTTC.